Listed below are T cell receptor beta chains from one sample, sequenced in a study of T cell responses to AZD1222 COVID-19 vaccine. The table came from immunoSEQ multiplex PCR; TCRdb's copy has only in-frame clones and leaves some out. The sample records approximately 140,000 clones, around nine tenths being singletons. This material consisted of peripheral blood, taken 28 days after the second AZD1222 dose. The receptor set was obtained from an adult who received the AZD1222 COVID-19 vaccine. CDR3s include the opening cysteine and the closing phenylalanine or tryptophan. Fields, in order: clone size, D gene, J gene, V gene, CDR3 DNA, CDR3 protein. A D gene is named only where the DNA matches it firmly. Size tells how often a clone was seen (once, few, many) or the class of an expanded clone, and some rows leave it out.

size: once; D: NA; J: TRBJ1-1; V: TRBV13; DNA: TGTGCCAGCAGCTTAGTAAGTCAGTACACTGAAGCTTTCTTT; CDR3: CASSLVSQYTEAFF
size: NA; D: NA; J: TRBJ1-5; V: TRBV18; DNA: TGTGCCAGCTCACCGAGCGGGTCCAATAGAGGTATTCAGCCCCAGCATTTT; CDR3: CASSPSGSNRGIQPQHF
size: NA; D: NA; J: TRBJ1-2; V: TRBV5-1; DNA: TGCGCCAGCAGTCTTGGTCAGGATAACTATGGCTACACCTTC; CDR3: CASSLGQDNYGYTF
size: NA; D: TRBD1; J: TRBJ1-2; V: TRBV6-5; DNA: TGTGCCAGCAGGGCGGGACAGAGAAGTGGCTACACCTTC; CDR3: CASRAGQRSGYTF
size: NA; D: NA; J: TRBJ1-2; V: TRBV21-1; DNA: TGTGCCAGCAGCCGAGACAGGGGGGGTGGCTACACCTTC; CDR3: CASSRDRGGGYTF
size: NA; D: NA; J: TRBJ2-1; V: TRBV7-6; DNA: TGTGCCAGCAGCTTATACTCCGCAGCAGTCACCTCCTACAATGAGCAGTTCTTC; CDR3: CASSLYSAAVTSYNEQFF
size: NA; D: NA; J: TRBJ2-1; V: TRBV30; DNA: TGTGCCTGGAGTCATCCAGGGCGGATTGAGCAGTTCTTC; CDR3: CAWSHPGRIEQFF
size: NA; D: NA; J: TRBJ2-4; V: TRBV6-6; DNA: TGTGCCAGCAGTAAGGACGGGCTAGCCAAAAACATTCAGTACTTC; CDR3: CASSKDGLAKNIQYF
size: NA; D: TRBD1; J: TRBJ1-4; V: TRBV9; DNA: TGTGCCAGCAGCGCTGTTACAGGGGGTACTAATGAAAAACTGTTTTTT; CDR3: CASSAVTGGTNEKLFF
size: NA; D: TRBD2; J: TRBJ2-7; V: TRBV6-6; DNA: TGTGCCACCCGTCGGACTAGCGGGAGTAAATTGGACGAGCAGTACTTC; CDR3: CATRRTSGSKLDEQYF
size: NA; D: NA; J: TRBJ1-1; V: TRBV5-8; DNA: TGTGCCAGCAGCAATGCGGTGACAGGGAACACTGAAGCTTTCTTT; CDR3: CASSNAVTGNTEAFF
size: NA; D: NA; J: TRBJ1-2; V: TRBV6-6; DNA: TGTGCCAGCAGAAATGTGGTTTCATATGGCTACACCTTC; CDR3: CASRNVVSYGYTF
size: NA; D: NA; J: TRBJ2-7; V: TRBV6-5; DNA: TGTGCCAGCAGCCAAAGGGGCCGGGACGAGCAGTACTTC; CDR3: CASSQRGRDEQYF
size: NA; D: TRBD1; J: TRBJ2-7; V: TRBV19; DNA: TGTGCCAGTAGGACGACAGGGGACAGCTCCTACGAGCAGTACTTC; CDR3: CASRTTGDSSYEQYF
size: NA; D: NA; J: TRBJ1-1; V: TRBV27; DNA: TGTGCCAGCAGTTTATCACGGAAGAACACTGAAGCTTTCTTT; CDR3: CASSLSRKNTEAFF
size: NA; D: NA; J: TRBJ1-6; V: TRBV27; DNA: TGTGCCAGCAGACCCGAAGGCTTCCATAATTCACCCCTCCACTTT; CDR3: CASRPEGFHNSPLHF
size: NA; D: NA; J: TRBJ2-1; V: TRBV10-3; DNA: TGTGCCATCAGTGAGAGGGGGGGCGGCTCCTACAATGAGCAGTTCTTC; CDR3: CAISERGGGSYNEQFF
size: NA; D: TRBD1; J: TRBJ1-1; V: TRBV19; DNA: TGTGCCAGTAGTATATGGACAGGGGGCGTTTCGAAGACTGAAGCTTTCTTT; CDR3: CASSIWTGGVSKTEAFF
size: NA; D: NA; J: TRBJ2-7; V: TRBV10-3; DNA: TGTGCCATCAGGGATAGCGGAATCTCCTACGAGCAGTACTTC; CDR3: CAIRDSGISYEQYF
size: NA; D: TRBD1; J: TRBJ1-2; V: TRBV3-1/TRBV3-2; DNA: TGTGCCAGCAGCCAATCCCTGACACAGGGGAGCTACACCTTC; CDR3: CASSQSLTQGSYTF
size: once; D: NA; J: TRBJ1-1; V: TRBV27; DNA: TGTGCCAGCAGTTTAAATGGCTTTGGGTGGACTGAAGCTTTCTTT; CDR3: CASSLNGFGWTEAFF
size: once; D: NA; J: TRBJ1-2; V: TRBV6-5; DNA: TGTGCCAGCAGTTACTCCCTGGACAGCTACTATGGCTACACCTTC; CDR3: CASSYSLDSYYGYTF
size: NA; D: TRBD2; J: TRBJ2-7; V: TRBV6-6; DNA: TGTGCCAGCAGTTCCGGGACTAGCGGGAGGTACGAGCAGTACTTC; CDR3: CASSSGTSGRYEQYF
size: few; D: TRBD2; J: TRBJ2-1; V: TRBV5-6; DNA: TGTGCCAGCAGCTTGTTGGGGACTAGCGGGAGGCCCAATGAGCAGTTCTTC; CDR3: CASSLLGTSGRPNEQFF
size: NA; D: TRBD2; J: TRBJ2-1; V: TRBV11-3; DNA: TGTGCCAGCAGCTTAGATGGGACTAGCGGACCTCTAAGTGAGCAGTTCTTC; CDR3: CASSLDGTSGPLSEQFF
size: NA; D: NA; J: TRBJ1-1; V: TRBV19; DNA: TGTGCCAGTAGTATAGACAGGAACTCGAACACTGAAGCTTTCTTT; CDR3: CASSIDRNSNTEAFF
size: NA; D: NA; J: TRBJ1-3; V: TRBV19; DNA: TGTGCCAGTAGTATAGCAGGGGCTGGAAACACCATATATTTT; CDR3: CASSIAGAGNTIYF
size: NA; D: TRBD2; J: TRBJ2-7; V: TRBV7-9; DNA: TGTGCCAGCAGCTTAGAAACTAGCGGGAACGAGCAGTACTTC; CDR3: CASSLETSGNEQYF
size: NA; D: NA; J: TRBJ1-1; V: TRBV24-1; DNA: TGTGCCACCAGAAGAGGCCCGAACACTGAAGCTTTCTTT; CDR3: CATRRGPNTEAFF
size: NA; D: TRBD1; J: TRBJ1-2; V: TRBV25-1; DNA: TGTGCCAGCAGTGATTCTCCGGGACAGTCTAACTATGGCTACACCTTC; CDR3: CASSDSPGQSNYGYTF
size: NA; D: NA; J: TRBJ2-3; V: TRBV5-1; DNA: TGCGCCAGCAGCCGGGAGGGACAGAGCACAGATACGCAGTATTTT; CDR3: CASSREGQSTDTQYF
size: NA; D: TRBD1; J: TRBJ1-1; V: TRBV7-9; DNA: TGTGCCAGCAGCTTTAGACAGGGGGGGACTGAAGCTTTCTTT; CDR3: CASSFRQGGTEAFF
size: NA; D: NA; J: TRBJ1-1; V: TRBV5-8; DNA: TGTGCCAGCAGCGCACCCGGGACTGCTACCACTGAAGCTTTCTTT; CDR3: CASSAPGTATTEAFF
size: NA; D: TRBD2; J: TRBJ2-1; V: TRBV7-9; DNA: TGTGCCAGCAGCTTAAGACTAGCGGGGATCAATGAGCAGTTCTTC; CDR3: CASSLRLAGINEQFF
size: NA; D: TRBD2; J: TRBJ2-3; V: TRBV5-1; DNA: TGCGCCAGCAGCGTCGGGGGGGACGCGCCCACAGATACGCAGTATTTT; CDR3: CASSVGGDAPTDTQYF
size: NA; D: NA; J: TRBJ1-4; V: TRBV6-1; DNA: TGTGCCAGCAGTGAAATGGGACACTTGGGACCGGCTAATGAAAAACTGTTTTTT; CDR3: CASSEMGHLGPANEKLFF
size: NA; D: NA; J: TRBJ2-2; V: TRBV27; DNA: TGTGCCAGCAGTTCGTGGGCAGGCTTTTCAACCGGGGAGCTGTTTTTT; CDR3: CASSSWAGFSTGELFF
size: NA; D: NA; J: TRBJ1-1; V: TRBV28; DNA: TGTGCCAGCAGTTTTTCAGGGCGCGCTGAAGCTTTCTTT; CDR3: CASSFSGRAEAFF
size: NA; D: TRBD1; J: TRBJ1-6; V: TRBV13; DNA: TGTGCCAGCAGCTCCGGGGGACAGTCTTATAATTCACCCCTCCACTTT; CDR3: CASSSGGQSYNSPLHF
size: NA; D: NA; J: TRBJ1-3; V: TRBV5-6; DNA: TGTGCCAGCAGCTTGGGTCCCAGCAACTCTGGAAACACCATATATTTT; CDR3: CASSLGPSNSGNTIYF
size: NA; D: TRBD2; J: TRBJ2-1; V: TRBV3-1/TRBV3-2; DNA: TGTGCCAGCAGCCTGGGACTAGCGGGCTTCCGGGGGGATGAGCAGTTCTTC; CDR3: CASSLGLAGFRGDEQFF
size: NA; D: TRBD1; J: TRBJ1-3; V: TRBV19; DNA: TGTGCCAGTACCCTATCGGTCGGGACAGGAGCTACCGTCTCTGGAAACACCATATATTTT; CDR3: CASTLSVGTGATVSGNTIYF
size: once; D: TRBD2; J: TRBJ2-7; V: TRBV6-1; DNA: TGTGCCAGCAGTGATACTAGCGGGCGCTACGAGCAGTACTTC; CDR3: CASSDTSGRYEQYF
size: NA; D: TRBD1; J: TRBJ1-1; V: TRBV5-4; DNA: TGTGCCAGCACTCGAACAGGGGCGAACACTGAAGCTTTCTTT; CDR3: CASTRTGANTEAFF
size: NA; D: TRBD2; J: TRBJ2-2; V: TRBV5-1; DNA: TGCGCCAGCAGCTTTCCCCAGACTAGCGGGAGAGGGAACACCGGGGAGCTGTTTTTT; CDR3: CASSFPQTSGRGNTGELFF
size: NA; D: TRBD2; J: TRBJ2-7; V: TRBV20-1; DNA: TGCAGTGCTAGTCTTCCTAGCGGGTCCTACGGGCAGTACTTC; CDR3: CSASLPSGSYGQYF
size: NA; D: NA; J: TRBJ2-7; V: TRBV7-2; DNA: TGTGCCAGCAGCTTAGTGTCCGGGCAGACGTACGAGCAGTACTTC; CDR3: CASSLVSGQTYEQYF
size: NA; D: TRBD1; J: TRBJ2-3; V: TRBV7-9; DNA: TGTGCCAGCAGCCTCGGGGACAGGGAGTTGGATACGCAGTATTTT; CDR3: CASSLGDRELDTQYF
size: NA; D: TRBD1; J: TRBJ2-3; V: TRBV28; DNA: TGTGCCAGCAGTACAAGGGGACAGCGAGCGGATACGCAGTATTTT; CDR3: CASSTRGQRADTQYF
size: NA; D: NA; J: TRBJ1-5; V: TRBV4-2; DNA: TGTGCCAGCAGCCGGGGGCTCGGAAATCAGCCCCAGCATTTT; CDR3: CASSRGLGNQPQHF